Listed below are T cell receptor beta chains from one sample, sequenced in a study of shared clonotypes between healthy human individuals. TCRdb's table, derived via immunoSEQ multiplex PCR, lists solely in-frame clones and lacks some. The sample has some 2 million clones, approximately 94% seen once. Material: naive CD8+ T cells sorted from blood. These TCRs come from a man aged 18 to 29 in good health. Each CDR3 is given with its conserved first and last residue. Each record gives: J gene, D gene, V gene, clone size, CDR3 protein, CDR3 DNA. D genes are given only for firm matches. Some rows mark clone size as missing; the rest say once, few, many or name a class of expanded clone.

J gene: TRBJ1-1; D gene: NA; V gene: TRBV20-1; clone size: NA; CDR3 protein: CSAQTYEAFF; CDR3 DNA: TGCAGTGCCCAGACGTACGAAGCTTTCTTT
J gene: TRBJ2-7; D gene: NA; V gene: TRBV7-9; clone size: NA; CDR3 protein: CASSMGRLESYEQYF; CDR3 DNA: TGTGCCAGCAGCATGGGACGGTTGGAATCCTACGAGCAGTACTTC
J gene: TRBJ2-2; D gene: NA; V gene: TRBV5-6; clone size: NA; CDR3 protein: CASSLWRVTGELFF; CDR3 DNA: TGTGCCAGCAGCTTGTGGCGGGTCACCGGGGAGCTGTTTTTT
J gene: TRBJ2-5; D gene: NA; V gene: TRBV9; clone size: NA; CDR3 protein: CASSAAGGPAGQYF; CDR3 DNA: TGTGCCAGCAGCGCAGCCGGGGGCCCTGCGGGCCAGTACTTC
J gene: TRBJ2-7; D gene: NA; V gene: TRBV4-1; clone size: NA; CDR3 protein: CASSRTTDEQYF; CDR3 DNA: TGCGCCAGCAGCCGGACCACGGACGAGCAGTACTTC
J gene: TRBJ1-2; D gene: NA; V gene: TRBV5-1; clone size: NA; CDR3 protein: CASSLTGPHNYGYTF; CDR3 DNA: TGCGCCAGCAGCTTGACAGGGCCTCACAACTATGGCTACACCTTC
J gene: TRBJ1-6; D gene: TRBD1; V gene: TRBV4-1; clone size: NA; CDR3 protein: CASSARQGRDSPLHF; CDR3 DNA: TGCGCCAGCAGCGCTCGACAGGGGAGAGATTCACCCCTCCACTTT
J gene: TRBJ1-6; D gene: TRBD1; V gene: TRBV2; clone size: NA; CDR3 protein: CASSETTGGLLNSPLHF; CDR3 DNA: TGTGCCAGCAGTGAAACCACAGGGGGACTTCTTAATTCACCCCTCCACTTT
J gene: TRBJ2-3; D gene: TRBD1; V gene: TRBV29-1; clone size: NA; CDR3 protein: CSVPDRADTQYF; CDR3 DNA: TGCAGCGTTCCCGACAGGGCAGATACGCAGTATTTT
J gene: TRBJ2-3; D gene: TRBD2; V gene: TRBV11-2; clone size: NA; CDR3 protein: CASSLGIGLAASHTQYF; CDR3 DNA: TGTGCCAGCAGCTTAGGGATCGGCCTAGCGGCGAGTCATACGCAGTATTTT
J gene: TRBJ2-3; D gene: NA; V gene: TRBV5-4; clone size: NA; CDR3 protein: CASSWGSLTDTQYF; CDR3 DNA: TGTGCCAGCAGCTGGGGGTCCCTCACAGATACGCAGTATTTT
J gene: TRBJ1-2; D gene: TRBD1; V gene: TRBV5-6; clone size: once; CDR3 protein: CASSFQGGPYGYTF; CDR3 DNA: TGTGCCAGCAGCTTTCAGGGGGGCCCCTATGGCTACACCTTC
J gene: TRBJ1-1; D gene: TRBD1; V gene: TRBV29-1; clone size: NA; CDR3 protein: CSAQGISNTEAFF; CDR3 DNA: TGCAGCGCACAGGGGATATCGAACACTGAAGCTTTCTTT
J gene: TRBJ2-5; D gene: TRBD2; V gene: TRBV6-5; clone size: NA; CDR3 protein: CASTPAGPQETQYF; CDR3 DNA: TGTGCCAGCACTCCAGCGGGGCCCCAAGAGACCCAGTACTTC
J gene: TRBJ2-2; D gene: TRBD2; V gene: TRBV27; clone size: NA; CDR3 protein: CASSLYRGGTGELFF; CDR3 DNA: TGTGCCAGCAGTTTATATAGGGGAGGGACCGGGGAGCTGTTTTTT
J gene: TRBJ2-1; D gene: TRBD2; V gene: TRBV5-6; clone size: NA; CDR3 protein: CASSPGTSGPGGEQFF; CDR3 DNA: TGTGCCAGCAGCCCGGGGACTAGCGGGCCCGGGGGTGAGCAGTTCTTC
J gene: TRBJ2-7; D gene: TRBD2; V gene: TRBV2; clone size: NA; CDR3 protein: CASSTGTTQTSEQYF; CDR3 DNA: TGTGCCAGCAGCACCGGGACTACTCAGACGTCCGAGCAGTACTTC
J gene: TRBJ2-3; D gene: TRBD1; V gene: TRBV5-6; clone size: once; CDR3 protein: CASSFIQGADTQYF; CDR3 DNA: TGTGCCAGCAGCTTTATACAGGGGGCAGATACGCAGTATTTT
J gene: TRBJ1-1; D gene: NA; V gene: TRBV5-4; clone size: NA; CDR3 protein: CASSFFPRDTEAFF; CDR3 DNA: TGTGCCAGCAGCTTTTTTCCGAGGGACACTGAAGCTTTCTTT
J gene: TRBJ1-2; D gene: TRBD1; V gene: TRBV7-9; clone size: NA; CDR3 protein: CASSLGDSTGYTF; CDR3 DNA: TGTGCCAGCAGCTTAGGGGACAGTACAGGCTACACCTTC
J gene: TRBJ2-3; D gene: TRBD2; V gene: TRBV27; clone size: NA; CDR3 protein: CASSLERGPFTDTQYF; CDR3 DNA: TGTGCCAGCAGTTTAGAGCGGGGGCCGTTTACAGATACGCAGTATTTT
J gene: TRBJ2-7; D gene: NA; V gene: TRBV7-9; clone size: NA; CDR3 protein: CASSHPGSSYEQYF; CDR3 DNA: TGTGCCAGCAGTCACCCCGGGAGCTCCTACGAGCAGTACTTC
J gene: TRBJ2-1; D gene: NA; V gene: TRBV7-9; clone size: NA; CDR3 protein: CASSLVTGFNEQFF; CDR3 DNA: TGTGCCAGCAGCTTAGTAACGGGATTTAATGAGCAGTTCTTC
J gene: TRBJ2-7; D gene: NA; V gene: TRBV2; clone size: NA; CDR3 protein: CASSGPGTDVAPEFYEQYF; CDR3 DNA: TGTGCCAGCAGTGGCCCCGGTACGGACGTTGCCCCCGAGTTCTACGAGCAGTACTTC
J gene: TRBJ2-7; D gene: NA; V gene: TRBV7-9; clone size: NA; CDR3 protein: CASSPTGNEQYF; CDR3 DNA: TGTGCCAGCAGCCCCACAGGGAACGAGCAGTACTTC
J gene: TRBJ2-7; D gene: NA; V gene: TRBV5-6; clone size: NA; CDR3 protein: CASSLGVAIYEQYF; CDR3 DNA: TGTGCCAGCAGCTTGGGAGTTGCGATCTACGAGCAGTACTTC
J gene: TRBJ1-2; D gene: TRBD1; V gene: TRBV4-1; clone size: NA; CDR3 protein: CASSQVTGDYGYTF; CDR3 DNA: TGCGCCAGCAGCCAAGTTACAGGGGACTATGGCTACACCTTC
J gene: TRBJ2-1; D gene: NA; V gene: TRBV7-2; clone size: NA; CDR3 protein: CASSLVGGTAYNEQFF; CDR3 DNA: TGTGCCAGCAGCTTAGTGGGGGGGACAGCCTACAATGAGCAGTTCTTC
J gene: TRBJ2-2; D gene: NA; V gene: TRBV5-6; clone size: NA; CDR3 protein: CASRASGTGELFF; CDR3 DNA: TGTGCCAGCAGGGCCTCAGGCACCGGGGAGCTGTTTTTT